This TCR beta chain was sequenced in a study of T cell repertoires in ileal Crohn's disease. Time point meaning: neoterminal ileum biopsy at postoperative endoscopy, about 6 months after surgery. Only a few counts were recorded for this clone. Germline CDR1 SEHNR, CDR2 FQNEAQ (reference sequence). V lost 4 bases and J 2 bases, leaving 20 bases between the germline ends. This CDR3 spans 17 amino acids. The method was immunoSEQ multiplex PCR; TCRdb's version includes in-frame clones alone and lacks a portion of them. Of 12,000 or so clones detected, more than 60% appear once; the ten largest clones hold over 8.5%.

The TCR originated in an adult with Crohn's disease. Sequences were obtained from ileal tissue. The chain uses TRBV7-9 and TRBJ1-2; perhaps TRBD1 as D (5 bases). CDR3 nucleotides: TGTGCCAGCAGCTCAACCCCCGGTACAGGAAAGAACTATGGCTACACCTTC. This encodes CASSSTPGTGKNYGYTF.